What follows describes a single TCR beta chain. The junction departs from the called germline gene at one end, perhaps through a read error. The data derive from a study of T cell changes during pregnancy in multiple sclerosis. TCRdb's table, derived via immunoSEQ multiplex PCR, lists solely in-frame clones and lacks some. The data show some 64,000 clones, more than 80% seen once. The CDR3 runs 15 residues. CDR1 and CDR2 (germline): LNHDA, SQIVND (reference sequence). This TCR derives from a female donor in good health, enrolled as a control in a pregnancy study. The chain couples TRBV19 to TRBJ1-2, with TRBD1 matching over 8 bases. Sequencing used peripheral blood, obtained in the first trimester of pregnancy. The CDR3 region has the DNA TGTGCCAGTAATATAGGCGGGACAGGCCTCTATGGCTACACCTTC. Protein: CASNIGGTGLYGYTF.